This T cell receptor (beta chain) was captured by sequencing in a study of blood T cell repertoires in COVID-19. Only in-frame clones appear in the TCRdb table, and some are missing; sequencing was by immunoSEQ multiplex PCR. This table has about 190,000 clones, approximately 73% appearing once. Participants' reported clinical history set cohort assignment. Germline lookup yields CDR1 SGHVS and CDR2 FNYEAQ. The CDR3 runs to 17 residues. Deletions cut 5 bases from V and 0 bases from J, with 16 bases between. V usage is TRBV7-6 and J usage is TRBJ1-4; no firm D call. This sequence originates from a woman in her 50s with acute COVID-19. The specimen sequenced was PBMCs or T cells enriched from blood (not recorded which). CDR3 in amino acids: CASSPHTFGATNEKLFF. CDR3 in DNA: TGTGCCAGCAGCCCCCACACTTTCGGGGCAACTAATGAAAAACTGTTTTTT.